Listed here are 2 T cell receptor beta chains from one sample, sequenced in a study of T cell repertoires in cytomegalovirus infection. TCRdb reanalysed the reads using MiXCR and keeps one entry per CDR3 protein. The sample lists about 530,000 distinct CDR3 sequences; more than 20% were seen once. The sample was PBMCs. Source of these receptors: a human donor in good health (CMV status not recorded). Some clones in this sample may be carry-over from other donors' samples.

The chain carries TRBV6-1 and TRBJ2-4; D perhaps matches TRBD1 (6 bases). Germline V gene data show CDR1 as MNHNS and CDR2 as SASEGT. Trimming cost V 6 bases and J 8 bases, with 14 bases left between them. This CDR3 is built from 13 residues. This CDR3 is CASRPQGSDIQYF. The CDR3 coding sequence is TGTGCCAGCAGGCCACAGGGTTCAGACATTCAGTACTTC.

The genes are TRBV2 and TRBJ2-7; D call uncertain. The germline V gene has CDR1 SNHLY and CDR2 FYNNEI. This CDR3 has 12 residues. The V and J ends lost 1 base and 5 bases respectively, with 6 bases between them. CDR3: CASSEGENEQYF. The CDR3 DNA reads as TGTGCCAGCAGTGAAGGAGAAAACGAGCAGTACTTC.